This T cell receptor (beta chain) was sequenced during a study of blood T cell repertoires in COVID-19. Trimming removed 0 bases from V and 10 bases from J, with 10 bases in between. This CDR3 spans 13 amino acids. The germline CDR1 and CDR2 sequences are KGHSH and LQKENI. Sequenced by immunoSEQ multiplex PCR; TCRdb stores in-frame clones only, minus some. The sample lists 310,000 or so clones; over 75% were seen once. The sequence derives from a woman aged 25 to 39 who had recovered from COVID-19. The chain recombines TRBV18 with TRBJ2-1, with unresolved D. Sequencing used PBMCs or T cells enriched from blood (not recorded which). The CDR3 nucleotides read TGTGCCAGCTCACCACCGGTCGAGGTGGAGCAGTTCTTC. This encodes CASSPPVEVEQFF.